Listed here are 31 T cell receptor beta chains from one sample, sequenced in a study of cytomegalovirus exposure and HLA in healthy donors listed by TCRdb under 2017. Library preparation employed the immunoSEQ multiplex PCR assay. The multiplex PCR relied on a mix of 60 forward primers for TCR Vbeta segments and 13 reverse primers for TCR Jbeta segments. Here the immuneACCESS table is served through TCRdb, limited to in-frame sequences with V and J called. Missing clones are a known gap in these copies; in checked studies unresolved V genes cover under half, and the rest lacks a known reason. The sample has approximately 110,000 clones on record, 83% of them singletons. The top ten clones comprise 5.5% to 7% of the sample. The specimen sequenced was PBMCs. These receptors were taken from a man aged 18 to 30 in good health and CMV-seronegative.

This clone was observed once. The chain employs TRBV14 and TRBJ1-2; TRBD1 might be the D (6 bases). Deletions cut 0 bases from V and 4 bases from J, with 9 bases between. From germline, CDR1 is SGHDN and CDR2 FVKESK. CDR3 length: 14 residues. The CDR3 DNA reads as TGTGCCAGCAGCCAAGAAGGACAGTTCTATGGCTACACCTTC. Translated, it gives CASSQEGQFYGYTF.

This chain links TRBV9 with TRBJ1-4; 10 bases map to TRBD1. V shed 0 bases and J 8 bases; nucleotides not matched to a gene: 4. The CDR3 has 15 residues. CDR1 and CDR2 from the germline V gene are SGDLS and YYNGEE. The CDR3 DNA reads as TGTGCCAGCAGCGTAGAAGGGACAGGGGAAGAAAAACTGTTTTTT. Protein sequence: CASSVEGTGEEKLFF.

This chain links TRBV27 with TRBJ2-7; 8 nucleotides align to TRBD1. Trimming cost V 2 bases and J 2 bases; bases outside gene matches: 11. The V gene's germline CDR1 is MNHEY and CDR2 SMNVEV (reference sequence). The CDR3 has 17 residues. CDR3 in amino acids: CASSLSILQGAPYEQYF. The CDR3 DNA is TGTGCCAGCAGTTTAAGTATATTGCAGGGGGCGCCCTACGAGCAGTACTTC.

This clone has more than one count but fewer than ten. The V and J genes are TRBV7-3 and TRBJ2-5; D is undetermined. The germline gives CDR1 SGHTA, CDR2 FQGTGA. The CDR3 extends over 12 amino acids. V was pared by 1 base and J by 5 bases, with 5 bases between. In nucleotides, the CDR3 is TGTGCCAGCAGCTTAAGTCGGGAGACCCAGTACTTC. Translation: CASSLSRETQYF. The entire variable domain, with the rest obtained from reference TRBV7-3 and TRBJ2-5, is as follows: GAGVSQTPSNKVTEKGKYVELRCDPISGHTALYWYRQSLGQGPEFLIYFQGTGAADDSGLPNDRFFAVRPEGSVSTLKIQRTERGDSAVYLCASSLSRETQYFGPGTRLLVL.

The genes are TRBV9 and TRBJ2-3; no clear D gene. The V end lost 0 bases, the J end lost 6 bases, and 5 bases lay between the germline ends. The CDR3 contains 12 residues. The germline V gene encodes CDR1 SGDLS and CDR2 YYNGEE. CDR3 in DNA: TGTGCCAGCAGCGTAGGCGAGGATACGCAGTATTTT. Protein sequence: CASSVGEDTQYF.

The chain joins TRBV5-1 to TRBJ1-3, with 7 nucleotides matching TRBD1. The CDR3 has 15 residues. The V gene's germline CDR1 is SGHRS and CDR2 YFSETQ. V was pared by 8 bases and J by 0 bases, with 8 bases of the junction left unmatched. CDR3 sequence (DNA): TGCGCCAGGGTCCGGGACAGCAGCTCTGGAAACACCATATATTTT. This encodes CARVRDSSSGNTIYF.

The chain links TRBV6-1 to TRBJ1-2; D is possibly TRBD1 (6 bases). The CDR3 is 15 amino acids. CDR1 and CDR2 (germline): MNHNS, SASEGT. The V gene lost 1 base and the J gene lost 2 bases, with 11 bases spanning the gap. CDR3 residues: CASSEGTGPNYGYTF. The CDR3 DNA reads TGTGCCAGCAGTGAAGGTACAGGGCCCAACTATGGCTACACCTTC.

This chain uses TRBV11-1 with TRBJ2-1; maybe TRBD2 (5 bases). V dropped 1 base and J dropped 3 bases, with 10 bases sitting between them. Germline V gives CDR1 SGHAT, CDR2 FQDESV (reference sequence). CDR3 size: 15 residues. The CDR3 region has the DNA TGTGCCAGCAGCTTAGAACCGGGATACTACAATGAGCAGTTCTTC. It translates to CASSLEPGYYNEQFF.

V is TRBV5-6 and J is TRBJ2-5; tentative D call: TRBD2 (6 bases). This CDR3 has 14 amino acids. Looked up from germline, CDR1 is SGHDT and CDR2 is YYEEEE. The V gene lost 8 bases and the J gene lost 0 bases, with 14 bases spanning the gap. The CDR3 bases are TGTGCCAGTAGGGGAGGCTGGTACCAAGAGACCCAGTACTTC. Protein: CASRGGWYQETQYF.

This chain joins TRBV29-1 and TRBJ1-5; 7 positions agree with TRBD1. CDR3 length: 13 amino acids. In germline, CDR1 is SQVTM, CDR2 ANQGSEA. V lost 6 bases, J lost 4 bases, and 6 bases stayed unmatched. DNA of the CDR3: TGCAGCGTGAGGGAACAGGGGAATCAGCCCCAGCATTTT. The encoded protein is CSVREQGNQPQHF.

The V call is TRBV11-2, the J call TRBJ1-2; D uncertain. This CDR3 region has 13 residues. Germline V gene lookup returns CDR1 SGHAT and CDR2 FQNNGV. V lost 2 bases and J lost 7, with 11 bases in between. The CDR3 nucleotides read TGTGCCAGCAGCTTAATACCGCAGGCTGGCTACACCTTC. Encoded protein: CASSLIPQAGYTF.

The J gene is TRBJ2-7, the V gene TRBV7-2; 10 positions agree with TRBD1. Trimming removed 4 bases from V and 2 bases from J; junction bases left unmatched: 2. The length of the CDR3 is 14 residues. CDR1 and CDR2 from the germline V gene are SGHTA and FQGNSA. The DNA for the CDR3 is TGTGCCAGCAGCTGGGGGACAGGGGCCTACGAGCAGTACTTC. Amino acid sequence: CASSWGTGAYEQYF.

The CDR3 loop is CASSSYPGAKGSPLHF. In DNA form, the CDR3 reads TGTGCCAGCAGCTCTTACCCAGGGGCTAAAGGTTCACCCCTCCACTTT. This chain joins TRBV2 and TRBJ1-6; a possible D gene is TRBD1 (6 bases). This CDR3 has 16 amino acids. The germline V and J ends were trimmed by 6 bases and 9 bases, with 21 bases remaining between them. CDR1 is SNHLY and CDR2 is FYNNEI in the germline V gene.

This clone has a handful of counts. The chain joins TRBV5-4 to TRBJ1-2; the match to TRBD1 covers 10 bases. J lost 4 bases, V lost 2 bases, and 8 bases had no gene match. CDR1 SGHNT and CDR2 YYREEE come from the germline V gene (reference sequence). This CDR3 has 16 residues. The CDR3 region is CASSFPTGGGSYGYTF. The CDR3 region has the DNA TGTGCCAGCAGCTTCCCGACAGGGGGCGGTAGCTATGGCTACACCTTC.

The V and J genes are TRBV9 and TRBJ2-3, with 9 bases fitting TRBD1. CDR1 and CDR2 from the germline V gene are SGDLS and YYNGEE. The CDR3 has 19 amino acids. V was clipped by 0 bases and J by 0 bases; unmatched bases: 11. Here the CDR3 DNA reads TGTGCCAGCAGCGTAGGGGACAGGGTCAGGAGCTTTAGCACAGATACGCAGTATTTT. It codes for CASSVGDRVRSFSTDTQYF. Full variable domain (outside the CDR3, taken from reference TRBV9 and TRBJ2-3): DSGVTQTPKHLITATGQRVTLRCSPRSGDLSVYWYQQSLDQGLQFLIQYYNGEERAKGNILERFSAQQFPDLHSELNLSSLELGDSALYFCASSVGDRVRSFSTDTQYFGPGTRLTVL.

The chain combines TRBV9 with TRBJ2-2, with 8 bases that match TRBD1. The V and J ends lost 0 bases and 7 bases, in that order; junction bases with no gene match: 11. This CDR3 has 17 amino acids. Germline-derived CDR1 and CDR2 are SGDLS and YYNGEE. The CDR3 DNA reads TGTGCCAGCAGCGTAGCGCCCAGGGGGCAGGTAAACGGGGAGCTGTTTTTT. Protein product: CASSVAPRGQVNGELFF.

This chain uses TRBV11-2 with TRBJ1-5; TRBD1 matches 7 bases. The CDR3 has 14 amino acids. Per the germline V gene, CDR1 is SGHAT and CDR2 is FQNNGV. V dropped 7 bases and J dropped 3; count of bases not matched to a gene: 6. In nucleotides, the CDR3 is TGTGCCAGCAACCTCGGGACAGACAATCAGCCCCAGCATTTT. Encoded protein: CASNLGTDNQPQHF.

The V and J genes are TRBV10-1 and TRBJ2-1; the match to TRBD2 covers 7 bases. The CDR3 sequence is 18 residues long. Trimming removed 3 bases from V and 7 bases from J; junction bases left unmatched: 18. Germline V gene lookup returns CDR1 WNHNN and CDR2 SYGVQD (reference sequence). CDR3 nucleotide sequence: TGCGCCAGCAGTGATCCCACTACTAGCGCGGGAGCCTTTAATGAGCAGTTCTTC. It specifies CASSDPTTSAGAFNEQFF.

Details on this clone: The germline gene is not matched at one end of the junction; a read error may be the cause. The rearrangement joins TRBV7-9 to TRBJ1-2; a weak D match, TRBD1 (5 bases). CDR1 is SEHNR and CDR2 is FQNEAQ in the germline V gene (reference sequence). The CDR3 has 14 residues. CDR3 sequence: CSSTKGVMDYGYTF. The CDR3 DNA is TGTTCCAGCACCAAAGGGGTTATGGACTATGGCTACACCTTC.

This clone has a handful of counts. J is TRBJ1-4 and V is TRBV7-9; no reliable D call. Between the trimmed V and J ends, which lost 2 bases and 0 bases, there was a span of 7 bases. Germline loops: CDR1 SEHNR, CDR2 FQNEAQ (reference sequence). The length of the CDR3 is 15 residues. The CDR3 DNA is TGTGCCAGCAGCTTACCTAAGTCAACTAATGAAAAACTGTTTTTT. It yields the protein CASSLPKSTNEKLFF.

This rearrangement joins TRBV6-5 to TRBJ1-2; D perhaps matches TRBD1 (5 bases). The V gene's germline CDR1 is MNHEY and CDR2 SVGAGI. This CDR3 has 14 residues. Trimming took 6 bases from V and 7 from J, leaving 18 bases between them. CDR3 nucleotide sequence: TGTGCCAGCAGCCCCGTGGGGGGGACGGCTGGCTACACCTTC. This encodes CASSPVGGTAGYTF.

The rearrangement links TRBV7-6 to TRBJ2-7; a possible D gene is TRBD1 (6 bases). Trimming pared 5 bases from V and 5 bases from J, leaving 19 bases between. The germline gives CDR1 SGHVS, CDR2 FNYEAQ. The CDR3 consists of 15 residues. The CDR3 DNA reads TGTGCCAGCAGCGCGGCTACAGGGTTGTGGAACGAGCAGTACTTC. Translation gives CASSAATGLWNEQYF.

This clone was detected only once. The CDR3 DNA follows: TGTGCTAGTGGGGGACTAGCGGGAGGAGGCGAGACCCAGTACTTC. Its translation: CASGGLAGGGETQYF. The rearrangement uses TRBV12-5 and TRBJ2-5; 15 bases map to TRBD2. The CDR3 is 15 amino acids. Germline assignment: CDR1 LGHNT and CDR2 FRNRAP. The V and J ends lost 6 bases and 5 bases, in that order; junction bases with no gene match: 4.

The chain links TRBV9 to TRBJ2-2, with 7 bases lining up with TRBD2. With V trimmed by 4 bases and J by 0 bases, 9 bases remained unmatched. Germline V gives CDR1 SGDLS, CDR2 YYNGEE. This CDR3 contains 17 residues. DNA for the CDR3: TGTGCCAGCAGCCCCCATTTTGCGGGGGCGAACACCGGGGAGCTGTTTTTT. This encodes CASSPHFAGANTGELFF.

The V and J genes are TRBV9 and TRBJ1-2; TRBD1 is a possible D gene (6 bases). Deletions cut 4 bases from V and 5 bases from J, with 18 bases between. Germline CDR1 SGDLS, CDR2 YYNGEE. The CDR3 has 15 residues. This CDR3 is CASSSRGRGGYGYTF. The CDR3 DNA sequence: TGTGCCAGCAGCTCCAGGGGAAGGGGTGGGTATGGCTACACCTTC.

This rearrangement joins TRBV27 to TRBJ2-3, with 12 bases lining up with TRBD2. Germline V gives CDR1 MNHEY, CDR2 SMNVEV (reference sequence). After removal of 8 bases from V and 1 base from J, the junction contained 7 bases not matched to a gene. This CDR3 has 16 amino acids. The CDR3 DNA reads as TGTGCCAGCCGACTAGCGGGAGCCCTCGGCACAGATACGCAGTATTTT. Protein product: CASRLAGALGTDTQYF.

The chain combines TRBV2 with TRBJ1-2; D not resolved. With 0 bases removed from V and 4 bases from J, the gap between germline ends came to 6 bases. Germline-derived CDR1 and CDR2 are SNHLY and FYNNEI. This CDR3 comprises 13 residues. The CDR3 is CASSEAAVYGYTF. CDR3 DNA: TGTGCCAGCAGTGAAGCGGCAGTCTATGGCTACACCTTC.

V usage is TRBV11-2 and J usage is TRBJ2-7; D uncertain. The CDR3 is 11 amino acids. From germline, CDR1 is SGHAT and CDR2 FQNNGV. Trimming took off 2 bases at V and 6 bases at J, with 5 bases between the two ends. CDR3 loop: CASSLSSEQYF. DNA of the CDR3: TGTGCCAGCAGCTTATCGTCCGAGCAGTACTTC.

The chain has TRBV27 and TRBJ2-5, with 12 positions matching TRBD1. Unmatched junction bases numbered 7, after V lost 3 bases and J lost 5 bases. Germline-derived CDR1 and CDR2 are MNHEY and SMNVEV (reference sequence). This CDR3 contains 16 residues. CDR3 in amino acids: CASSFGTGGPRETQYF. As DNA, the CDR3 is TGTGCCAGCAGTTTCGGGACAGGGGGCCCCCGGGAGACCCAGTACTTC.

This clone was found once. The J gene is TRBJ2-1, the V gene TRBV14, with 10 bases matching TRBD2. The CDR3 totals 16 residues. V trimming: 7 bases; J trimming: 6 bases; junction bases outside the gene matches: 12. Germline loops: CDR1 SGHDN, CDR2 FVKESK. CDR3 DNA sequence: TGTGCCAGCAACCATAAACCGGGACTAGCGTTCAATGAGCAGTTCTTC. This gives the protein CASNHKPGLAFNEQFF.

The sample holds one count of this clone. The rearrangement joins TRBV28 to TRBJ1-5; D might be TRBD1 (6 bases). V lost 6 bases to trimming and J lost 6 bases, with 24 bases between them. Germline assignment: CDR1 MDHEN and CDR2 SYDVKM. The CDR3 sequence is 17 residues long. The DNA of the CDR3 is TGTGCCAGCAGCATTCTCGGCCAGGGACAACGGGTTCAGCCCCAGCATTTT. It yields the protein CASSILGQGQRVQPQHF. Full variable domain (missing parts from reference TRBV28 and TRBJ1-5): DVKVTQSSRYLVKRTGEKVFLECVQDMDHENMFWYRQDPGLGLRLIYFSYDVKMKEKGDIPEGYSVSREKKERFSLILESASTNQTSMYLCASSILGQGQRVQPQHFGDGTRLSIL.